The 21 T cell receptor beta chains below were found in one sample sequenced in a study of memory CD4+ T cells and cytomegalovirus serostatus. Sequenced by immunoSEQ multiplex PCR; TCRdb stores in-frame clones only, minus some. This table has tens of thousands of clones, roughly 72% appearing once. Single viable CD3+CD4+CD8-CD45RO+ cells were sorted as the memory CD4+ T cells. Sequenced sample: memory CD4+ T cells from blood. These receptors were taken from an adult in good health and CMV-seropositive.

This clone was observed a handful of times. The CDR3 is CASSRNGGARDGYTF. The CDR3 nucleotides are TGTGCCAGCTCACGAAATGGGGGGGCGCGAGATGGCTACACCTTC. The chain uses TRBV18 and TRBJ1-2; D may be TRBD1 (6 bases). V lost 4 bases and J lost 6, with 18 bases in between. CDR3 size: 15 residues. Germline-derived CDR1 and CDR2 are KGHSH and LQKENI.

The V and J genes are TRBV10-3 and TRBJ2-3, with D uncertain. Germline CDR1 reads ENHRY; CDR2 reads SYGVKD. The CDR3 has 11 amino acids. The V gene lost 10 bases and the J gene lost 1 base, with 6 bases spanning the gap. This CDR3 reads CATGGTDTQYF. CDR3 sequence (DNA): TGTGCCACCGGAGGCACAGATACGCAGTATTTT.

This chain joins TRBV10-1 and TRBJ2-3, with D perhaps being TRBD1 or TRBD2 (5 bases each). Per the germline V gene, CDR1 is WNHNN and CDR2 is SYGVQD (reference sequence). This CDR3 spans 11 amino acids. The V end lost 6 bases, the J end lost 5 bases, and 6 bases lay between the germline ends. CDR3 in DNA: TGCGCCAGCAGGGGGGAAGATACGCAGTATTTT. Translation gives CASRGEDTQYF.

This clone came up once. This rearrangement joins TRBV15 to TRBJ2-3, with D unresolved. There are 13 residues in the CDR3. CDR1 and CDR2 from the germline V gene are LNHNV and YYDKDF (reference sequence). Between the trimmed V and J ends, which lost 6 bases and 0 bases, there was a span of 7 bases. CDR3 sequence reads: CATSLSSTDTQYF. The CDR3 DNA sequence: TGTGCCACCAGTCTAAGTAGCACAGATACGCAGTATTTT. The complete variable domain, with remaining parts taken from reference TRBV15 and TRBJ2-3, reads DAMVIQNPRYQVTQFGKPVTLSCSQTLNHNVMYWYQQKSSQAPKLLFHYYDKDFNNEADTPDNFQSRRPNTSFCFLDIRSPGLGDTAMYLCATSLSSTDTQYFGPGTRLTVL.

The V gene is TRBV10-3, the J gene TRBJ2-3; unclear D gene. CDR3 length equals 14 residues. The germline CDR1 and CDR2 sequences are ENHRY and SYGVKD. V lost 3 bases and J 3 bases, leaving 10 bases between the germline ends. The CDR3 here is CAISEDTGTDTQYF. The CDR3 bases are TGTGCCATCAGTGAAGACACCGGGACAGATACGCAGTATTTT.

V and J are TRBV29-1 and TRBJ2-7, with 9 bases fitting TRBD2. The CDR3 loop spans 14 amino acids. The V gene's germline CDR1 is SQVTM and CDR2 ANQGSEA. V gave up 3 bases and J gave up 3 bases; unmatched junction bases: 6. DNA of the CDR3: TGCAGCGTTGAGTTTGAGCGGGGGGTCTACGAGCAGTACTTC. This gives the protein CSVEFERGVYEQYF.

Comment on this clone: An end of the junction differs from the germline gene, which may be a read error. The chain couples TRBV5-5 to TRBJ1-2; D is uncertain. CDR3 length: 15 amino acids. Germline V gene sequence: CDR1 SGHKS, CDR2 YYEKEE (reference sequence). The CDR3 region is CASSEGIASLYGCTF. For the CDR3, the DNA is TGTGCCAGCAGCGAGGGAATAGCGTCTCTCTATGGCTGCACCTTC.

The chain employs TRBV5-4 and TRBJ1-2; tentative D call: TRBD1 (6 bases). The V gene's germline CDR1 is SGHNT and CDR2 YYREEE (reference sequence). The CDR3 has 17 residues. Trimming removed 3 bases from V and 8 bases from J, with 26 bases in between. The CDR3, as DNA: TGTGCCAGCAGCTCCCCGCGGGGGGGGGCAAGACGGATGGGCTACACCTTC. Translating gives CASSSPRGGARRMGYTF.

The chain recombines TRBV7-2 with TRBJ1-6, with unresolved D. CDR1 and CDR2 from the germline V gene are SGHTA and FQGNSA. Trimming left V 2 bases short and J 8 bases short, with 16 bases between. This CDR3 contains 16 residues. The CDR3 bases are TGTGCCAGCAGCTTAATGGGAAACGCCGGTTATTCACCCCTCCACTTT. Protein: CASSLMGNAGYSPLHF.

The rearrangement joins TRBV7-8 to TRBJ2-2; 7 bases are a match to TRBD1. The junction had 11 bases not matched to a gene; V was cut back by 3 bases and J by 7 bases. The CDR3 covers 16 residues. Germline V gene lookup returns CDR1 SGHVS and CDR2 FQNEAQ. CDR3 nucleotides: TGTGCCAGCAGCTTCGGACAGGCCCGTGTGGACGGGGAGCTGTTTTTT. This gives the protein CASSFGQARVDGELFF.

The CDR3 region has the DNA TGCGCCAGCAGCCCGGGACAGTTAGGGGACACTGAAGCTTTCTTT. The encoded protein is CASSPGQLGDTEAFF. This rearrangement joins TRBV5-1 to TRBJ1-1; 7 nucleotides agree with TRBD1. The CDR3 is made up of 15 amino acids. After removal of 4 bases from V and 3 bases from J, the junction contained 9 bases not matched to a gene. Germline V CDR1 and CDR2: SGHRS, YFSETQ.

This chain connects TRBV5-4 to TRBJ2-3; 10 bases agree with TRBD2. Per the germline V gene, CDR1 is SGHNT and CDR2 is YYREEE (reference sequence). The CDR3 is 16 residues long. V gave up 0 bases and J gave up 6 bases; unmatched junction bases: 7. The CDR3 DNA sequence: TGTGCCAGCAGCTTGGGGGAGCGGGGGGGCAGGGATACGCAGTATTTT. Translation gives CASSLGERGGRDTQYF.

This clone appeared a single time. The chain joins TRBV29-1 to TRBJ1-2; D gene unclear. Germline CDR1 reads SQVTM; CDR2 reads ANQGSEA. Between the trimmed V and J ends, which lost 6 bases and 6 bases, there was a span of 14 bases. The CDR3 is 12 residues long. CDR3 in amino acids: CSVFSGGDGYTF. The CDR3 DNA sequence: TGCAGCGTCTTCTCAGGCGGCGATGGCTACACCTTC.

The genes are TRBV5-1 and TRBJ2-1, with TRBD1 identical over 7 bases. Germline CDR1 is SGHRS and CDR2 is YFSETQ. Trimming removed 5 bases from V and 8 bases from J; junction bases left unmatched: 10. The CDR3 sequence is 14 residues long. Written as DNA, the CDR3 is TGCGCCAGCAGAGAGGAGAGAGGGGGCGATGAGCAGTTCTTC. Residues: CASREERGGDEQFF.

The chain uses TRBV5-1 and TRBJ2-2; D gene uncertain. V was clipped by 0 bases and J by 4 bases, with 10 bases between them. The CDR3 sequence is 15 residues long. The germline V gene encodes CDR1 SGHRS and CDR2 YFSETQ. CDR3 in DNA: TGCGCCAGCAGCTTGGAGGGCTCGAGCACCGGGGAGCTGTTTTTT. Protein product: CASSLEGSSTGELFF.

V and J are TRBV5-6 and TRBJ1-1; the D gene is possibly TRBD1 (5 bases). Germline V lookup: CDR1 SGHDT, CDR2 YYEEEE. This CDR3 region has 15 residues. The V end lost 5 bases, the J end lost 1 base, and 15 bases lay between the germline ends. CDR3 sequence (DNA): TGTGCCAGCAGAGGCGCAGGGTTGGCGAACACTGAAGCTTTCTTT. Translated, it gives CASRGAGLANTEAFF.

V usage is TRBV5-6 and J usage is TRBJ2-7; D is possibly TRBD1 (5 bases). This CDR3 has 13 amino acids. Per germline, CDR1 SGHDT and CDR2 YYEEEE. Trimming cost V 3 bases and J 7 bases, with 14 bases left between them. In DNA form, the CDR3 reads TGTGCCAGCAGCTATGACAGTTTAGGAGAGCAGTACTTC. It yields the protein CASSYDSLGEQYF.

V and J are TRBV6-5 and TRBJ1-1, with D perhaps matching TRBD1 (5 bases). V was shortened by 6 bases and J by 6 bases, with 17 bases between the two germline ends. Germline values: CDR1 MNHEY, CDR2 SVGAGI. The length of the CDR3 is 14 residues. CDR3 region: CASRFRRGEAEAFF. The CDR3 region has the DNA TGTGCCAGCAGATTCCGTCGGGGGGAGGCTGAAGCTTTCTTT.

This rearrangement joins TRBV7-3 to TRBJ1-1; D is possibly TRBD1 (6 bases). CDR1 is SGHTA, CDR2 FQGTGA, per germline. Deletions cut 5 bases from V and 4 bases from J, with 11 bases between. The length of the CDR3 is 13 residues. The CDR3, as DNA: TGTGCCAGCAGCGCCTTAGGGGGCACTGAAGCTTTCTTT. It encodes CASSALGGTEAFF.

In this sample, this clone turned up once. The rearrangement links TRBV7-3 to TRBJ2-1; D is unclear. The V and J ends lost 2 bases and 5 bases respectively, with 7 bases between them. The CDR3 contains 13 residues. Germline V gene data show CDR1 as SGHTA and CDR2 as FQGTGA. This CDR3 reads CASSLVADNEQFF. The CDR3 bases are TGTGCCAGCAGCTTAGTGGCAGACAATGAGCAGTTCTTC.

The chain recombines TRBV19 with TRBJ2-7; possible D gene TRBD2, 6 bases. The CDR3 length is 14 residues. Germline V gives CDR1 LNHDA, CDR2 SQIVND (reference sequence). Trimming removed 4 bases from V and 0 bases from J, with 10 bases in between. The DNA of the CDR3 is TGTGCCAGTAGTAGGGACGGGAGCTCCTACGAGCAGTACTTC. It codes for CASSRDGSSYEQYF. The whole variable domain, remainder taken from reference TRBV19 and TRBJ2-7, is DGGITQSPKYLFRKEGQNVTLSCEQNLNHDAMYWYRQDPGQGLRLIYYSQIVNDFQKGDIAEGYSVSREKKESFPLTVTSAQKNPTAFYLCASSRDGSSYEQYFGPGTRLTVT.